This section outlines one TCR beta chain sequence together with its context. Its antigen is undetermined. The data were taken from a study of PD-1 blockade in classical Hodgkin lymphoma. Study findings and constraints: The baseline diversity of complete responders showed similarity to that of newly diagnosed patients.

Per germline, CDR1 MDHEN and CDR2 SYDVKM. The CDR3 is made up of 16 amino acids. The V gene lost 6 bases and the J gene lost 3 bases, with 18 bases spanning the gap. Libraries were prepared by immunoSEQ multiplex PCR; TCRdb keeps only in-frame clonotypes and omits some of them. Of about 94,000 clones listed, about 88% are singletons. With no exception, relapse followed autologous stem cell transplantation in all patients, and brentuximab vedotin exposure varied. The material was peripheral blood mononuclear cells (PBMCs), obtained before the second cycle of nivolumab. This clonotype was sampled from a human donor with classical Hodgkin lymphoma. This sequence joins TRBV28 and TRBJ2-1, with no clear D. The DNA for the CDR3 is TGTGCCAGCAGCACAAAGAGCAGGACCCTCTACAATGAGCAGTTCTTC. This encodes CASSTKSRTLYNEQFF.